This T cell receptor (beta chain) was retrieved from a study of T cells in Graves' hyperthyroidism and ophthalmopathy. Study in general: Peripheral blood collection took place at initial diagnosis, before any treatment. Findings and caveats of the study: Before onset, by a median of approximately 5.9 months, the model predicted ophthalmopathy.

Authors of the study amplified TCR beta CDR3 regions from RNA transcripts. A set of HTBI primers served as the primers for a first-round RT-PCR of the TCR CDR3. TCRdb ran MiXCR on the multiplex PCR reads and lists one entry per CDR3 protein. The data show some 500,000 distinct CDR3 sequences, 14% seen once. No ophthalmopathy progression within 18 months constituted stable Graves' hyperthyroidism. Diagnosis relied on clinical symptoms, serum thyroxine and TRAb, thyroid ultrasound and orbital computed tomography. At least ten counts were recorded for this clonotype. Its antigen is unknown. There are 16 residues in the CDR3. J lost 5 bases, V lost 0 bases, and 7 bases had no gene match.

The clonotype originates from a young woman with Graves' hyperthyroidism. The rearrangement uses TRBV12-3 or TRBV12-4 and TRBJ2-5, with 9 bases lining up with TRBD1. The sample comprised blood. The CDR3 region is CASSLAPQGAGETQYF. The CDR3 nucleotides are TGTGCCAGCAGTTTAGCGCCACAGGGGGCTGGGGAGACCCAGTACTTC.